This TCR beta chain derives from a study of blood T cell repertoires in COVID-19. The overall study: The analysed material was cDNA or gDNA that came from T cells, B-cell-depleted T cells, or PBMCs.

J lost 5 bases, V lost 8 bases, and 21 bases had no gene match. The CDR3 consists of 17 residues. CDR1 and CDR2 from the germline V gene are SNHLY and FYNNEI. Clones were sequenced by immunoSEQ multiplex PCR, and TCRdb holds only the in-frame ones, with some missing. There are 250,000 to 300,000 clones in the sample; about 86% occur only once, and over 10% lies in the top ten. The Seattle site enrolled patients during active infection and followed them longitudinally. Sequencing used peripheral blood. The genes are TRBV2 and TRBJ2-7; 7 nucleotides align to TRBD2. This TCR was recovered from a woman in her seventies with COVID-19, enrolled during active disease. The CDR3 DNA is TGTGCCAGCTCCTTACTCGGACTAGTTGTAAGTAAGGACGAGCAGTACTTC. This gives the protein CASSLLGLVVSKDEQYF.